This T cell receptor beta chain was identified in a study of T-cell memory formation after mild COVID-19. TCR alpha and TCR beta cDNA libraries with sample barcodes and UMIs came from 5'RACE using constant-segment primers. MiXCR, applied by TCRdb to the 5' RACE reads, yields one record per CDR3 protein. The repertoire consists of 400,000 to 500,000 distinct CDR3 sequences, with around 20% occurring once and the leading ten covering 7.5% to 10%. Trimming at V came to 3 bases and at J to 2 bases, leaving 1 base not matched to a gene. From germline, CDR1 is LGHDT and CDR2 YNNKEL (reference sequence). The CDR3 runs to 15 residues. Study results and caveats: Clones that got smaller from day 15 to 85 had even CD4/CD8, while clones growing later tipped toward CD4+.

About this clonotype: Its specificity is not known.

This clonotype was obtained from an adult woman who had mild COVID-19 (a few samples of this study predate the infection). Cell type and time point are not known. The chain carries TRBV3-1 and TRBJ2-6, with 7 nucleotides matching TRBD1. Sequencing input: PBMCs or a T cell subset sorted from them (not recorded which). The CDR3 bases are TGTGCCAGCAGCCAGCAGGGGGCTGGGGCCAACGTCCTGACTTTC. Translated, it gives CASSQQGAGANVLTF.